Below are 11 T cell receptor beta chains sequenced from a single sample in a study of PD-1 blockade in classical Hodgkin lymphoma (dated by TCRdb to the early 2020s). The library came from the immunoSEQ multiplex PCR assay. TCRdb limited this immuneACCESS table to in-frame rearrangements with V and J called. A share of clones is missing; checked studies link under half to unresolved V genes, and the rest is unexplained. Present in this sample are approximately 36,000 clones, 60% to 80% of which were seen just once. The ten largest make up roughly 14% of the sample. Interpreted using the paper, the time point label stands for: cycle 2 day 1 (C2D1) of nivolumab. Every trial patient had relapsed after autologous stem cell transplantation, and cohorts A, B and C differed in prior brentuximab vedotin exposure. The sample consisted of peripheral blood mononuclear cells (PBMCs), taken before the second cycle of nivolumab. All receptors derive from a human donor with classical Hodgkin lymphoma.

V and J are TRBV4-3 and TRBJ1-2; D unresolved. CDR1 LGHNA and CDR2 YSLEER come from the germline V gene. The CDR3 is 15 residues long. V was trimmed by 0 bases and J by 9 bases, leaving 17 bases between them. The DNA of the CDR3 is TGCGCCAGCAGCCAAGATCGTACCTCGGTGTTTAGCTACACCTTC. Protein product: CASSQDRTSVFSYTF.

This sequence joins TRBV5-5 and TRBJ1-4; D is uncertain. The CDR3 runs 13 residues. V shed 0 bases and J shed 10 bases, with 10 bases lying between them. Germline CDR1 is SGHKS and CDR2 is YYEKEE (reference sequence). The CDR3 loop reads CASSLVTHGKLFF. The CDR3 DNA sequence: TGTGCCAGCAGCTTGGTTACGCATGGAAAACTGTTTTTT.

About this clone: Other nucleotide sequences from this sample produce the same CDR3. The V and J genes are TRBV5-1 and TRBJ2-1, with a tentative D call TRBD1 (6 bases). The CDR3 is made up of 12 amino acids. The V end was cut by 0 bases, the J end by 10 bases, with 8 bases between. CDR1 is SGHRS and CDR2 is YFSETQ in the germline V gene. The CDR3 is CASSLAGHEQFF. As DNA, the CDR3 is TGCGCCAGCAGCTTGGCGGGACACGAGCAGTTCTTC. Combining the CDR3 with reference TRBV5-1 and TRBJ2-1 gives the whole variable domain KAGVTQTPRYLIKTRGQQVTLSCSPISGHRSVSWYQQTPGQGLQFLFEYFSETQRNKGNFPGRFSGRQFSNSRSEMNVSTLELGDSALYLCASSLAGHEQFFGPGTRLTVL.

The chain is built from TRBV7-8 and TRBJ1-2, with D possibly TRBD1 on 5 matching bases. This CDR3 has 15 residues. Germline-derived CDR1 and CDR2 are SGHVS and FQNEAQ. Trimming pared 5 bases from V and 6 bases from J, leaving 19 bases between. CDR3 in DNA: TGTGCCAGCAGCGCGACCCGTACAGGCGGTAATGGCTACACCTTC. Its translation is CASSATRTGGNGYTF.

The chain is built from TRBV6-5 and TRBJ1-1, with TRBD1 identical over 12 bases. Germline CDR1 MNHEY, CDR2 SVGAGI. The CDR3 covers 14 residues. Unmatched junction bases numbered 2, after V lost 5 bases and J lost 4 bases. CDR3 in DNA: TGTGCCAGCAGTAAGGGACAGGGGGCCACTGAAGCTTTCTTT. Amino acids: CASSKGQGATEAFF.

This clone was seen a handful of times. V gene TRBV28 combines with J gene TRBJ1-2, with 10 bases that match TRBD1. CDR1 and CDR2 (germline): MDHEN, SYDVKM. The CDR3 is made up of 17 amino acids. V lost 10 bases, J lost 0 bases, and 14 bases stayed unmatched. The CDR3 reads CAILNSAGTGANYGYTF. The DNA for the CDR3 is TGTGCCATTCTCAATTCAGCCGGGACAGGGGCTAACTATGGCTACACCTTC.

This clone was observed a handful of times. This CDR3 is CASSQESRGPQSGGTQYF. The CDR3 DNA follows: TGCGCCAGCAGCCAAGAATCGCGGGGGCCACAGAGCGGGGGTACGCAGTATTTT. This chain connects TRBV4-1 to TRBJ2-3; TRBD2 agrees at 8 bases. V shed 0 bases and J 8 bases; nucleotides not matched to a gene: 16. In germline, CDR1 is MGHRA, CDR2 YSYEKL. The CDR3 runs 18 residues.

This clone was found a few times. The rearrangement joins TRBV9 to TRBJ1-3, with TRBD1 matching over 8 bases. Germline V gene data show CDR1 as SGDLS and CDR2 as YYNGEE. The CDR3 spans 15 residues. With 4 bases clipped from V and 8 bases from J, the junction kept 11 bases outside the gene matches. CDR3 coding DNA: TGTGCCAGCAGCCCCCGGACAGGGTCGAGAGACACCATATATTTT. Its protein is CASSPRTGSRDTIYF.

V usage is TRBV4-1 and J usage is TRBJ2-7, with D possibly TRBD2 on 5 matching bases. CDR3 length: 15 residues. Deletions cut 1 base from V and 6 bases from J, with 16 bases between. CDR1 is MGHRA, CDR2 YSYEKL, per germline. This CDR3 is CASSQGPSRPGEQYF. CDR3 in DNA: TGCGCCAGCAGCCAAGGGCCTAGCCGTCCTGGCGAGCAGTACTTC.

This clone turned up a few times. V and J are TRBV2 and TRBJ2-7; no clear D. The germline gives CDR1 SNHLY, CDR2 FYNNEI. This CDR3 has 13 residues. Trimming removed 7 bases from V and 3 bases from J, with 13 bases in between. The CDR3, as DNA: TGTGCCAGCAATATTGTCAGAAACTACGAGCAGTACTTC. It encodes CASNIVRNYEQYF. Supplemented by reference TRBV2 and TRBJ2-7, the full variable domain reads EPEVTQTPSHQVTQMGQEVILRCVPISNHLYFYWYRQILGQKVEFLVSFYNNEISEKSEIFDDQFSVERPDGSNFTLKIRSTKLEDSAMYFCASNIVRNYEQYFGPGTRLTVT.

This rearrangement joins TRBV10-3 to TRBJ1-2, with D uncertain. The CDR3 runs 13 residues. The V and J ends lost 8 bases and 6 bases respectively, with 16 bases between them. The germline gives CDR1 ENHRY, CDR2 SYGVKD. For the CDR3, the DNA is TGTGCCATCGGAGGGTGGGGTGGCGATGGCTACACCTTC. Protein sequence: CAIGGWGGDGYTF.